The present TCR beta chain was sequenced within a study of T cells in Graves' hyperthyroidism and ophthalmopathy. Overall study results and limits: Most thyroid clonotypes with frequency above 0.001 were detected in blood.

The V gene end was trimmed by 0 bases and the J gene end by 1 base; junction bases not matched to a gene: 3. This CDR3 contains 17 residues. Amplified TCR beta CDR3 regions derived from RNA transcripts. During a first-round RT-PCR of the TCR CDR3, the HTBI primer set was used. TCRdb re-called the multiplex PCR reads with MiXCR, one entry per CDR3 protein. The sample records roughly 510,000 distinct CDR3 sequences, 20% being singletons. Patients aged 18 to 65 had newly diagnosed hyperthyroidism lasting under 2 months. Clinical symptoms, serum thyroxine and TRAb, thyroid ultrasound and orbital computed tomography together formed the diagnostic basis. This clonotype was picked up many times. What it binds is unknown.

The clonotype was recovered from a man aged 18 to 30 with Graves' hyperthyroidism. The sample comprised blood. V gene TRBV12-3 or TRBV12-4 combines with J gene TRBJ2-2; TRBD1 aligns across 9 bases. The CDR3 nucleotides are TGTGCCAGCAGTTTAGCCCCGGGACAGGGGAACACCGGGGAGCTGTTTTTT. This codes for CASSLAPGQGNTGELFF.